The 31 T cell receptor beta chains given below trace back to one sample, sequenced in a study of early T cells in non-severe SARS-CoV-2 infection. TCRdb passed the 5' RACE reads through MiXCR, listing each CDR3 protein once. The table has roughly 51,000 distinct CDR3 sequences, around 6.9% seen once. The material sequenced was whole blood, taken at baseline. The receptors originated from an adult who was a healthcare worker with PCR-confirmed SARS-CoV-2 infection or an uninfected control (not recorded which).

This rearrangement joins TRBV2 to TRBJ2-3, with D maybe TRBD2 (6 bases). CDR1 is SNHLY, CDR2 FYNNEI, per germline. V was clipped by 4 bases and J by 0 bases, with 8 bases between them. The CDR3 spans 14 residues. CDR3 sequence: CASSGGVSTDTQYF. The CDR3 DNA reads as TGTGCCAGCAGTGGCGGGGTTAGCACAGATACGCAGTATTTT.

This clonotype was detected ten times or more. The chain has TRBV7-2 and TRBJ1-6, with D possibly being TRBD1 (6 bases). The CDR3 runs to 16 residues. Trimming took 0 bases from V and 6 from J, leaving 12 bases between them. Germline V CDR1 and CDR2: SGHTA, FQGNSA. CDR3 nucleotides: TGTGCCAGCAGCTTAGCTACAGGGTCCGGTAATTCACCCCTCCACTTT. This codes for CASSLATGSGNSPLHF.

This clonotype came up many times. The V call is TRBV7-9, the J call TRBJ2-7, with D tentatively TRBD2 (5 bases). Trimming left V 4 bases short and J 2 bases short, with 15 bases between. This CDR3 comprises 15 residues. Germline V gene lookup returns CDR1 SEHNR and CDR2 FQNEAQ (reference sequence). The CDR3 DNA reads as TGTGCCAGCAGCTCTGCGGAGGTTTTCCCCTACGAGCAGTACTTC. This gives the protein CASSSAEVFPYEQYF.

This clonotype was detected many times. The chain links TRBV7-8 to TRBJ2-4, with no clear D. V lost 5 bases, J lost 5 bases, and 13 bases lay in between. Germline V gene data show CDR1 as SGHVS and CDR2 as FQNEAQ. The CDR3 is 14 residues long. The CDR3 reads CASSQTSGQNIQYF. The DNA for the CDR3 is TGTGCCAGCAGCCAAACAAGTGGGCAAAACATTCAGTACTTC.

In its sample, this clonotype was seen many times. V usage is TRBV6-2 or TRBV6-3 and J usage is TRBJ2-4; possibly TRBD2 for D (5 bases). The germline V gene encodes CDR1 MNHEY and CDR2 SVGEGT. This CDR3 region has 14 residues. Trimming took 7 bases from V and 3 from J, leaving 13 bases between them. The CDR3 spells CASTMVRDKNIQYF. For the CDR3, the DNA is TGTGCCAGCACCATGGTACGGGACAAAAACATTCAGTACTTC.

This clonotype was counted only a few times. The rearrangement uses TRBV12-3 or TRBV12-4 and TRBJ1-4, with D possibly TRBD1 on 6 matching bases. This CDR3 comprises 16 residues. V gave up 2 bases and J gave up 3 bases, with 13 bases separating them. CDR3: CASSLLGRGANEKLFF. The CDR3 DNA follows: TGTGCCAGCAGTTTATTAGGGAGGGGGGCTAATGAAAAACTGTTTTTT.

The V gene is TRBV7-9, the J gene TRBJ1-1, with a weak D call TRBD1 (6 bases). Deletions cut 5 bases from V and 4 bases from J, with 20 bases between. The CDR3 loop spans 16 amino acids. Germline lookup yields CDR1 SEHNR and CDR2 FQNEAQ (reference sequence). The CDR3 nucleotides read TGTGCCAGCAGCACGTCCTTACAGGGTAGAGGCACTGAAGCTTTCTTT. It yields the protein CASSTSLQGRGTEAFF.

This clonotype has at least ten counts. The rearrangement links TRBV18 to TRBJ2-4; D call uncertain. CDR1 and CDR2 from the germline V gene are KGHSH and LQKENI. Trimming cost V 2 bases and J 2 bases, with 7 bases left between them. The CDR3 covers 14 residues. The CDR3 is CASSPSEPKNIQYF. The CDR3 region has the DNA TGTGCCAGCTCACCATCTGAACCCAAAAACATTCAGTACTTC. Full variable domain (outside the CDR3, taken from reference TRBV18 and TRBJ2-4): NAGVMQNPRHLVRRRGQEARLRCSPMKGHSHVYWYRQLPEEGLKFMVYLQKENIIDESGMPKERFSAEFPKEGPSILRIQQVVRGDSAAYFCASSPSEPKNIQYFGAGTRLSVL.

Only a few counts were recorded for this clonotype. V and J are TRBV6-2 or TRBV6-3 and TRBJ2-1; D is uncertain. Trimming removed 3 bases at V and 4 bases at J, with 7 bases between. The CDR3 consists of 13 residues. Germline V gene data show CDR1 as MNHEY and CDR2 as SVGEGT. CDR3 sequence (DNA): TGTGCCAGCAGTTATGGGCAGTACAATGAGCAGTTCTTC. Translating it yields CASSYGQYNEQFF.

This clonotype was counted many times. This sequence joins TRBV6-5 and TRBJ1-4, with D possibly being TRBD1 (6 bases). V gave up 5 bases and J gave up 4 bases, with 17 bases separating them. CDR3 length: 16 residues. The germline CDR1 and CDR2 sequences are MNHEY and SVGAGI. CDR3 region: CASSPTAGAVNEKLFF. In DNA form, the CDR3 reads TGTGCCAGCAGTCCTACCGCGGGGGCCGTTAATGAAAAACTGTTTTTT.

This clonotype has at least ten counts. The J gene is TRBJ1-2, the V gene TRBV5-6, with a weak D call TRBD1 (5 bases). V dropped 5 bases and J dropped 2 bases, with 10 bases sitting between them. The CDR3 length is 13 residues. Germline CDR1 SGHDT, CDR2 YYEEEE. The CDR3 protein is CASSRGGNYGYTF. DNA of the CDR3: TGTGCCAGCAGTAGGGGCGGGAACTATGGCTACACCTTC. Based on the CDR3 plus reference TRBV5-6 and TRBJ1-2, the full variable domain is DAGVTQSPTHLIKTRGQQVTLRCSPKSGHDTVSWYQQALGQGPQFIFQYYEEEERQRGNFPDRFSGHQFPNYSSELNVNALLLGDSALYLCASSRGGNYGYTFGSGTRLTVV.

This chain connects TRBV25-1 to TRBJ2-7, with D perhaps matching TRBD2 (5 bases). V was shortened by 1 base and J by 7 bases, with 20 bases between the two germline ends. The CDR3 length is 16 residues. Germline V lookup: CDR1 MGHDK, CDR2 SYGVNS. The chain's CDR3 is CASSEWDDYAFGEQYF. The DNA of the CDR3 is TGTGCCAGCAGTGAATGGGATGACTACGCGTTTGGGGAGCAGTACTTC.

This clonotype was observed many times. The chain joins TRBV7-9 to TRBJ1-1; no clear D. V lost 1 base and J lost 12, with 15 bases in between. This CDR3 has 13 residues. CDR1 SEHNR and CDR2 FQNEAQ come from the germline V gene (reference sequence). CDR3 sequence: CASSLDSFSEPFF. CDR3 bases: TGTGCCAGCAGCTTAGATTCATTCTCCGAGCCTTTCTTT.

By proportion, this clonotype is large. The chain carries TRBV30 and TRBJ2-3, with TRBD1 matching 10 bases. The junction had 2 bases not matched to a gene; V was cut back by 2 bases and J by 3 bases. CDR3 size: 14 residues. The germline CDR1 and CDR2 sequences are GTSNPN and SVGIG (reference sequence). The CDR3 loop reads CAWSWTGGTDTQYF. The CDR3 region has the DNA TGTGCCTGGAGTTGGACAGGGGGAACAGATACGCAGTATTTT.

This clonotype was seen ten or more times. The chain has TRBV6-2 or TRBV6-3 and TRBJ2-3; 14 positions agree with TRBD2. Germline CDR1 is MNHEY and CDR2 is SVGEGT. J was trimmed by 3 bases and V by 6 bases; bases with no gene match: 2. This CDR3 spans 15 amino acids. CDR3 in amino acids: CASSRTSGGTDTQYF. In DNA, the CDR3 is TGTGCCAGCAGCCGGACTAGCGGGGGGACAGATACGCAGTATTTT.

The chain carries TRBV19 and TRBJ2-1; 7 nucleotides align to TRBD1. Germline loops: CDR1 LNHDA, CDR2 SQIVND (reference sequence). With 9 bases clipped from V and 5 bases from J, the junction kept 7 bases outside the gene matches. The CDR3 covers 13 residues. CDR3 DNA sequence: TGTGCCAGCGTAAGGGGGCCCCACAATGAGCAGTTCTTC. Translation: CASVRGPHNEQFF. The entire variable domain, with the rest obtained from reference TRBV19 and TRBJ2-1, is as follows: DGGITQSPKYLFRKEGQNVTLSCEQNLNHDAMYWYRQDPGQGLRLIYYSQIVNDFQKGDIAEGYSVSREKKESFPLTVTSAQKNPTAFYLCASVRGPHNEQFFGPGTRLTVL.

This clonotype has at least ten counts. The chain employs TRBV11-2 and TRBJ1-4; TRBD1 matches at 9 bases. V lost 3 bases to trimming and J lost 8 bases; unmatched junction nucleotides: 4. From germline, CDR1 is SGHAT and CDR2 FQNNGV. The CDR3 is 14 amino acids. Here the CDR3 reads CASSFRTGAEKLFF. The CDR3 DNA is TGTGCCAGCAGCTTTCGGACAGGGGCGGAAAAACTGTTTTTT.

This clonotype was observed many times. The chain joins TRBV11-2 to TRBJ2-7; D could derive from TRBD1 or TRBD2 (5 bases each). Germline V lookup: CDR1 SGHAT, CDR2 FQNNGV. CDR3 length: 13 residues. V was trimmed by 5 bases and J by 9 bases, leaving 17 bases between them. CDR3: CASSPQPQGPQYF. The DNA for the CDR3 is TGTGCCAGCAGCCCCCAACCCCAGGGACCGCAGTACTTC.

This clonotype was counted at least ten times. The rearrangement links TRBV19 to TRBJ1-2; no reliable D call. Trimming pared 3 bases from V and 4 bases from J, leaving 12 bases between. The CDR3 runs to 14 residues. The germline CDR1 and CDR2 sequences are LNHDA and SQIVND (reference sequence). The CDR3 DNA follows: TGTGCCAGTAGTATTGGCCAGCCCTTCTATGGCTACACCTTC. Protein: CASSIGQPFYGYTF.

This clonotype was seen repeatedly, ten times or more. V and J are TRBV3-1 and TRBJ1-2; 7 nucleotides match TRBD1. Germline CDR1 and CDR2: LGHDT and YNNKEL (reference sequence). The CDR3 has 16 amino acids. With 1 base clipped from V and 6 bases from J, the junction kept 11 bases outside the gene matches. The CDR3 here is CASSQGRGRHSNGYTF. In DNA, the CDR3 is TGTGCCAGCAGCCAAGGAAGGGGGCGGCACTCAAATGGCTACACCTTC.

The table lists this clonotype with many counts. V usage is TRBV10-3 and J usage is TRBJ2-1, with 10 bases fitting TRBD1. Germline V gene data show CDR1 as ENHRY and CDR2 as SYGVKD. The CDR3 length is 16 residues. V lost 2 bases to trimming and J lost 8 bases; unmatched junction nucleotides: 9. For the CDR3, the DNA is TGTGCCATCAGTGAGCCACCGGGACAGGGGCGCTATGAGCAGTTCTTC. Translated, it gives CAISEPPGQGRYEQFF.

This clonotype was observed a few times. The chain has TRBV5-1 and TRBJ2-1; no reliable D call. Germline V gives CDR1 SGHRS, CDR2 YFSETQ. CDR3 length equals 15 residues. Trimming pared 1 base from V and 9 bases from J, leaving 17 bases between. CDR3 nucleotides: TGCGCCAGCAGCTTGACCCAGACCCCGGGTAGTGAGCAGTTCTTC. Translation: CASSLTQTPGSEQFF.

This clonotype qualifies as medium-sized. J is TRBJ2-2 and V is TRBV4-3; TRBD1 might be the D (6 bases). The CDR3 extends over 15 amino acids. The V and J ends lost 1 base and 9 bases respectively, with 15 bases between them. CDR1 and CDR2 from the germline V gene are LGHNA and YSLEER. In nucleotides, the CDR3 is TGCGCCAGCAGCCAAGGGACAGCCTTGGCACGGGAGCTGTTTTTT. It yields the protein CASSQGTALARELFF.

The sample holds many counts of this clonotype. This rearrangement joins TRBV7-2 to TRBJ2-1; D gene unclear. Germline V lookup: CDR1 SGHTA, CDR2 FQGNSA. There are 14 residues in the CDR3. Trimming shortened V by 4 bases and J by 4 bases, and 11 bases separated the two germline ends. CDR3 sequence reads: CASSSFGRYNEQFF. Here the CDR3 DNA reads TGTGCCAGCAGCTCCTTCGGACGATACAATGAGCAGTTCTTC.

This clonotype was recorded at least ten times. The V and J genes are TRBV28 and TRBJ1-1, with D hard to call. Germline V gene lookup returns CDR1 MDHEN and CDR2 SYDVKM. This CDR3 is 14 amino acids long. The V and J ends lost 8 bases and 2 bases respectively, with 15 bases between them. CDR3 amino acids: CASGFPQTNTEAFF. The CDR3 nucleotides read TGTGCCAGCGGGTTCCCACAGACAAACACTGAAGCTTTCTTT.

This clonotype was found a few times. This chain joins TRBV4-1 and TRBJ2-4; 10 nucleotides match TRBD2. Looked up from germline, CDR1 is MGHRA and CDR2 is YSYEKL. This CDR3 contains 16 residues. J was trimmed by 7 bases and V by 1 base; bases with no gene match: 7. The CDR3 loop is CASSQGQRGGVNIQYF. CDR3 bases: TGCGCCAGCAGCCAAGGTCAGCGGGGGGGCGTGAACATTCAGTACTTC.

This clonotype was detected ten times or more. V usage is TRBV7-9 and J usage is TRBJ1-2, with D perhaps matching TRBD1 (5 bases). Germline CDR1 is SEHNR and CDR2 is FQNEAQ (reference sequence). V lost 6 bases, J lost 8 bases, and 25 bases lay in between. This CDR3 is 16 amino acids long. The CDR3 sequence is CASSYEGAGSWRGYTF. The CDR3 DNA is TGTGCCAGCAGTTACGAGGGAGCAGGGTCCTGGCGAGGCTACACCTTC.

The sample holds many counts of this clonotype. The V and J genes are TRBV7-6 and TRBJ2-2; 7 bases agree with TRBD2. Germline V gene data show CDR1 as SGHVS and CDR2 as FNYEAQ. The CDR3 consists of 15 residues. Germline trimming cut 4 bases from V and 7 bases from J; bases unmatched to any gene: 9. CDR3 sequence reads: CASSYLAVGGGELFF. The DNA of the CDR3 is TGTGCCAGCAGCTACCTAGCGGTCGGGGGCGGGGAGCTGTTTTTT.

This clonotype showed up many times. J is TRBJ1-5 and V is TRBV28; D not certain. Germline V CDR1 and CDR2: MDHEN, SYDVKM. The CDR3 has 12 residues. V lost 4 bases and J lost 5, with 6 bases in between. The CDR3 is CASSYNYQPQHF. CDR3 bases: TGTGCCAGCAGTTATAATTATCAGCCCCAGCATTTT.

The genes are TRBV18 and TRBJ1-1, with D possibly matching TRBD1 (5 bases). The V gene's germline CDR1 is KGHSH and CDR2 LQKENI. The V end was cut by 5 bases, the J end by 1 base, with 11 bases between. This CDR3 contains 14 residues. The CDR3 DNA reads as TGTGCCAGCTCAGCGGGACGGACGAACACTGAAGCTTTCTTT. Translating gives CASSAGRTNTEAFF.

This clonotype has only a few counts. The chain carries TRBV4-1 and TRBJ2-3; no firm D call. The CDR3 length is 14 residues. Germline CDR1 reads MGHRA; CDR2 reads YSYEKL. V lost 4 bases to trimming and J lost 5 bases, with 13 bases between them. This chain's CDR3 is CASSPLMTVDTQYF. The CDR3 DNA is TGCGCCAGCAGCCCCCTTATGACGGTAGATACGCAGTATTTT.